Following are 2 T cell receptor beta chains from one sample sequenced in a study of blood T cells in healthy people across ages. Primers used in a second PCR of roughly 6 to 11 cycles were a sample-barcoded 5' primer and a J-beta primer mix. Via MiXCR, TCRdb re-called the 5' RACE reads, giving one row per CDR3 protein. The sample holds about 540,000 distinct CDR3 sequences, less than 25% seen once. These records were also assigned to another study, of T cells of mothers and their children.

The specimen sequenced was blood. The source is a boy between 5 and 17 years old in good health.

This chain links TRBV10-3 with TRBJ2-6; D not resolved. The CDR3 sequence is 16 residues long. Germline CDR1 and CDR2: ENHRY and SYGVKD. V shed 6 bases and J shed 0 bases, with 12 bases lying between them. CDR3 sequence (DNA): TGTGCCATCAGCCCCTCCGGCAACTCTGGGGCCAACGTCCTGACTTTC. This sequence encodes CAISPSGNSGANVLTF.

The chain links TRBV7-2 to TRBJ2-1; 12 positions agree with TRBD2. The CDR3 is 15 residues long. Germline CDR1 is SGHTA and CDR2 is FQGNSA. Trimming at V came to 4 bases and at J to 5 bases, leaving 3 bases not matched to a gene. The CDR3: CASSSWTSGDNEQFF. Written as DNA, the CDR3 is TGTGCCAGCAGCTCCTGGACTAGCGGGGACAATGAGCAGTTCTTC.